The source of this TCR beta chain is a study of blood T cells in healthy people across ages. Overall study results and limits: More naive CD4+ cells and higher diversity marked long-lived donors relative to aged donors. Any conclusive comparison of naive versus antigen-experienced cells was prevented by using unsorted PBMCs.

Turning to this clonotype: Its matching antigen is unknown.

The CDR3 length is 15 residues. The V gene lost 6 bases and the J gene lost 2 bases, with 16 bases spanning the gap. Germline CDR1 and CDR2: LNHDA and SQIVND (reference sequence). A second PCR, run for roughly 7 to 11 cycles, used a sample-barcoded 5' primer plus a J-beta primer mix. Each sample provided no less than 2.5 million CDR3-containing paired-end reads. MiXCR, run by TCRdb on the 5' RACE reads, gives a single entry per CDR3 protein. The sample yields around 500,000 distinct CDR3 sequences, more than 45% seen once. The chain employs TRBV19 and TRBJ1-1; perhaps TRBD1 as D (6 bases). The origin of this receptor is an elderly man in good health. Sequencing was done on a sample of blood. This CDR3 reads CASSPGTSGNTEAFF. The CDR3 DNA follows: TGTGCCAGTAGCCCCGGGACATCCGGTAACACTGAAGCTTTCTTT.